This TCR beta chain was captured in a study of cytomegalovirus exposure and HLA in healthy donors. Study results and limitations: Most of the TCR beta V segments (in an earlier analysis) were productive either about 87% or about 30% of the time. Cytomegalovirus-associated TCR beta chains were listed, numbering under 200. It was reported in a later analysis that an Asian-associated ancestry cluster showed fewer N-insertions than the roughly 670-donor mean.

To note about this clone: Its target is unknown.

PCR amplification relied on 60 Vbeta primers (plus 13 Jbeta primers). The table came from immunoSEQ multiplex PCR; TCRdb's copy has only in-frame clones and leaves some out. The data show 110,000 or so clones, 60% to 80% seen once. The V end was cut by 2 bases, the J end by 1 base, with 14 bases between. CDR3 length: 16 amino acids. Looked up from germline, CDR1 is SGHDT and CDR2 is YYEEEE. Sample: PBMCs. V usage is TRBV5-6 and J usage is TRBJ2-3, with D possibly being TRBD1 (6 bases). This clonotype was obtained from a middle-aged woman in good health and CMV-seropositive. CDR3 protein: CASSLYRDTRTDTQYF. CDR3 coding DNA: TGTGCCAGCAGCTTATACCGGGACACCCGCACAGATACGCAGTATTTT.